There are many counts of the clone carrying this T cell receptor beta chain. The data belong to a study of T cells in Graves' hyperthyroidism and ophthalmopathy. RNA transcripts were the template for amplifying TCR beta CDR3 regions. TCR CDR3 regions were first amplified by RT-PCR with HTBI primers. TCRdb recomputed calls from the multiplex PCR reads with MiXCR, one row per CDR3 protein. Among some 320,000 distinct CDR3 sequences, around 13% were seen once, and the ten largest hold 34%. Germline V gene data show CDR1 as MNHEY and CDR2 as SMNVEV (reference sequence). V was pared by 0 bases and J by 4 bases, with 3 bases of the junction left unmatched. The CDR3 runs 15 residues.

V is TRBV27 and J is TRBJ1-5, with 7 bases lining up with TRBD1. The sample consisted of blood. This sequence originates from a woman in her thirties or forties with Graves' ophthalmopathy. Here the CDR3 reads CASSLSGTANQPQHF. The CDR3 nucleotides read TGTGCCAGCAGTTTATCGGGGACAGCAAATCAGCCCCAGCATTTT.